The 14 T cell receptor beta chains presented below share a single source sample, sequenced in a study of blood T cell repertoires in COVID-19. The table came from immunoSEQ multiplex PCR; TCRdb's copy has only in-frame clones and leaves some out. The data show 200,000 to 250,000 clones, roughly nine tenths seen once. Sequenced: PBMCs or T cells enriched from blood (not recorded which). Source of these receptors: a woman aged 45-59 years in a cohort exposed to, infected with or recovered from COVID-19 (not recorded which).

The chain joins TRBV18 to TRBJ1-4; TRBD1 is a possible D gene (6 bases). Trimming removed 4 bases at V and 8 bases at J, with 14 bases between. Looked up from germline, CDR1 is KGHSH and CDR2 is LQKENI. The CDR3 is 14 residues long. In DNA, the CDR3 is TGTGCCAGCTCACGTGGGCAGGGGAGCGAAAAACTGTTTTTT. It codes for CASSRGQGSEKLFF.

The chain combines TRBV28 with TRBJ1-2; 10 nucleotides match TRBD1. CDR1 is MDHEN, CDR2 SYDVKM, per germline. V gave up 5 bases and J gave up 3 bases; unmatched junction bases: 3. This CDR3 is 14 amino acids long. CDR3 sequence (DNA): TGTGCCAGCAGTAGGGACAGGGGTTACTATGGCTACACCTTC. Translation gives CASSRDRGYYGYTF.

The count of this clone is one. The gene calls are TRBV25-1 and TRBJ2-7, with TRBD1 as a possible D gene (6 bases). Looked up from germline, CDR1 is MGHDK and CDR2 is SYGVNS. The CDR3 has 15 amino acids. The ends were cut back, 2 bases at V and 4 bases at J, with 15 bases in the middle. In DNA form, the CDR3 reads TGTGCCAGCAGTGAACCCGGGACAAAAGATTACGAGCAGTACTTC. This codes for CASSEPGTKDYEQYF.

This clone was detected once. The chain couples TRBV2 to TRBJ2-5; 11 nucleotides align to TRBD2. From germline, CDR1 is SNHLY and CDR2 FYNNEI. V gave up 7 bases and J gave up 5 bases; unmatched junction bases: 6. CDR3 length equals 14 residues. DNA of the CDR3: TGTGCCAGCACCCTAGCGGGGGGTCGCGAGACCCAGTACTTC. Amino acids: CASTLAGGRETQYF.

This clone was seen only once. The chain joins TRBV2 to TRBJ1-2; 12 nucleotides align to TRBD1. Trimming took 6 bases from V and 2 from J; bases not matched to a gene: 10. This CDR3 region has 17 residues. Germline CDR1 and CDR2: SNHLY and FYNNEI. CDR3 residues: CASSLPPGQGANYGYTF. The CDR3 DNA is TGTGCCAGCAGCCTTCCACCGGGACAGGGGGCGAACTATGGCTACACCTTC.

The gene calls are TRBV11-2 and TRBJ2-2; tentatively, D is TRBD2 (6 bases). The germline V gene encodes CDR1 SGHAT and CDR2 FQNNGV. Trimming removed 0 bases from V and 1 base from J, with 6 bases in between. CDR3 length: 15 residues. DNA of the CDR3: TGTGCCAGCAGCTTAGAGCGGGGGAACACCGGGGAGCTGTTTTTT. This translates into CASSLERGNTGELFF.

V and J are TRBV7-2 and TRBJ2-7; D unresolved. CDR1 is SGHTA, CDR2 FQGNSA, per germline. This CDR3 spans 14 amino acids. V lost 3 bases, J lost 4 bases, and 13 bases lay in between. Here the CDR3 DNA reads TGTGCCAGCAGCTTGCGTCTAAAACTTTACGAGCAGTACTTC. It encodes CASSLRLKLYEQYF. Using reference TRBV7-2 and TRBJ2-7 for the parts outside the CDR3, the full variable domain is GAGVSQSPSNKVTEKGKDVELRCDPISGHTALYWYRQSLGQGLEFLIYFQGNSAPDKSGLPSDRFSAERTGGSVSTLTIQRTQQEDSAVYLCASSLRLKLYEQYFGPGTRLTVT.

V usage is TRBV5-1 and J usage is TRBJ1-2; D may be TRBD1 (6 bases). CDR3 length equals 15 residues. V was shortened by 1 base and J by 4 bases, with 14 bases between the two germline ends. Germline-derived CDR1 and CDR2 are SGHRS and YFSETQ. CDR3 sequence: CASSLTGGASYGYTF. The CDR3 nucleotides read TGCGCCAGCAGCTTGACTGGGGGCGCGAGCTATGGCTACACCTTC. Together with reference TRBV5-1 and TRBJ1-2, the CDR3 gives the full variable domain: KAGVTQTPRYLIKTRGQQVTLSCSPISGHRSVSWYQQTPGQGLQFLFEYFSETQRNKGNFPGRFSGRQFSNSRSEMNVSTLELGDSALYLCASSLTGGASYGYTFGSGTRLTVV.

This chain links TRBV5-6 with TRBJ2-1; 10 bases agree with TRBD2. This CDR3 comprises 18 residues. J lost 0 bases, V lost 1 base, and 7 bases had no gene match. Germline CDR1 is SGHDT and CDR2 is YYEEEE. This CDR3 is CASSLTSSGGGSYNEQFF. CDR3 bases: TGTGCCAGCAGCTTGACTTCTAGCGGGGGTGGCTCCTACAATGAGCAGTTCTTC.

This clone is medium-sized (0.01 to 0.1%) by share. This chain uses TRBV2 with TRBJ1-4; D not certain. The germline V gene encodes CDR1 SNHLY and CDR2 FYNNEI. V was pared by 1 base and J by 3 bases, with 9 bases between. This CDR3 contains 15 residues. CDR3 in DNA: TGTGCCAGCAGTGAAGGGGTAGCGGCTAATGAAAAACTGTTTTTT. This encodes CASSEGVAANEKLFF.

This chain uses TRBV6-5 with TRBJ2-1, with D possibly being TRBD2 (5 bases). The CDR3 loop spans 15 amino acids. V was cut by 2 bases and J by 2 bases, with 10 bases left in between. Germline V CDR1 and CDR2: MNHEY, SVGAGI. The CDR3: CASSYHGLPYNEQFF. The CDR3 DNA reads as TGTGCCAGCAGTTACCACGGACTCCCCTACAATGAGCAGTTCTTC.

Concerning this clone itself: Distinct nucleotide sequences in the sample also encode this CDR3. The V and J genes are TRBV2 and TRBJ2-2, with D perhaps matching TRBD1 (6 bases). Looked up from germline, CDR1 is SNHLY and CDR2 is FYNNEI. V was clipped by 4 bases and J by 7 bases, with 10 bases between them. This CDR3 comprises 13 residues. CDR3 sequence: CASSGQGSGELFF. The CDR3, as DNA: TGTGCCAGCAGTGGCCAGGGGAGCGGGGAGCTGTTTTTT.

V is TRBV12-5 and J is TRBJ1-1, with unresolved D. With 5 bases removed from V and 6 bases from J, the gap between germline ends came to 13 bases. This CDR3 contains 13 residues. Germline assignment: CDR1 LGHNT and CDR2 FRNRAP. DNA for the CDR3: TGTGCTAGTGGTCCCTCCGCCGGGGCTGAAGCTTTCTTT. Residues: CASGPSAGAEAFF.

The gene calls are TRBV6-2 or TRBV6-3 and TRBJ1-1; TRBD1 matches at 12 bases. The CDR3 consists of 16 residues. Germline V gene sequence: CDR1 MNHEY, CDR2 SVGEGT. V shed 2 bases, J shed 7 bases, and the junction held 8 bases outside the gene matches. The chain's CDR3 is CASSYHRDRGPYEAFF. The CDR3 coding sequence is TGTGCCAGCAGTTACCACCGGGACAGGGGGCCATATGAAGCTTTCTTT.